This T cell receptor beta chain derives from a study of T cells in localized non-small cell lung cancer. Trimming took off 4 bases at V and 5 bases at J, with 14 bases between the two ends. The CDR3 spans 14 residues. From germline, CDR1 is LNHDA and CDR2 SQIVND (reference sequence). The data were produced by immunoSEQ multiplex PCR, yet TCRdb's version contains in-frame clones alone and is incomplete. The sample includes about 53,000 clones, over 80% of them seen just once. Study observations and caveats: Analysis by sequencing included only one tumor region, so heterogeneity remains possible. A median approximately 57 of the top 100 tumor clones appeared in adjacent lung. Peak T cell clonality was found in uninvolved adjacent lung, exceeding tumor. Those with higher blood T cell density had longer overall survival.

This clone came up a few times. Its specificity is not known. The sequenced sample was peripheral blood mononuclear cells, obtained before any cancer treatment. The receptor's source is a man aged 35-69 years with stage III lung adenocarcinoma. The chain uses TRBV19 and TRBJ1-2; tentatively, D is TRBD1 (6 bases). Written as DNA, the CDR3 is TGTGCCAGTAGTAGTCGCGACAGGATTTATGGCTACACCTTC. It translates to CASSSRDRIYGYTF.